One and the same sample provided the 16 T cell receptor beta chains below, sequenced in a study of T cell responses to AZD1222 COVID-19 vaccine. Here immunoSEQ multiplex PCR was the method, and the copy in TCRdb shows in-frame clones only, minus some. Of about 70,000 clones in the sample, approximately 90% were seen once. The material sequenced was peripheral blood, taken 28 days after the second AZD1222 dose. The receptor source for this set is an adult who received the AZD1222 COVID-19 vaccine.

This rearrangement joins TRBV2 to TRBJ1-1, with a possible D match to TRBD1 (5 bases). The V gene's germline CDR1 is SNHLY and CDR2 FYNNEI. The germline V and J ends were trimmed by 7 bases and 4 bases, with 10 bases remaining between them. The CDR3 runs 12 residues. CDR3 bases: TGTGCCAGCAAGACGGGGGGCACTGAAGCTTTCTTT. Its protein product is CASKTGGTEAFF.

The chain combines TRBV28 with TRBJ2-1; 13 bases agree with TRBD2. V trimming: 5 bases; J trimming: 8 bases; junction bases outside the gene matches: 6. Looked up from germline, CDR1 is MDHEN and CDR2 is SYDVKM. The CDR3 runs 15 residues. CDR3 nucleotide sequence: TGTGCCAGCAGTGCACTAGCGGGAGGGCGCTATGAGCAGTTCTTC. It is translated as CASSALAGGRYEQFF.

For the CDR3, the DNA is TGTGCCATCAGTGACCAGGCAACCTACGAGCAGTACTTC. Translation: CAISDQATYEQYF. The gene calls are TRBV10-3 and TRBJ2-7; D remains unclear. The CDR3 length is 13 residues. V dropped 3 bases and J dropped 2 bases, with 8 bases sitting between them. Per the germline V gene, CDR1 is ENHRY and CDR2 is SYGVKD.

This clone was seen only once. The chain has TRBV27 and TRBJ2-3, with D hard to call. Trimming left V 2 bases short and J 6 bases short, with 9 bases between. There are 13 residues in the CDR3. Germline assignment: CDR1 MNHEY and CDR2 SMNVEV (reference sequence). The CDR3 nucleotides read TGTGCCAGCAGTTTACAGGTTCCGGATACGCAGTATTTT. It translates to CASSLQVPDTQYF.

J is TRBJ2-1 and V is TRBV2; 7 nucleotides line up with TRBD2. The V gene end was trimmed by 2 bases and the J gene end by 3 bases; junction bases not matched to a gene: 7. CDR3 length: 16 amino acids. Looked up from germline, CDR1 is SNHLY and CDR2 is FYNNEI. CDR3 protein: CASSEPRGSNYNEQFF. The DNA for the CDR3 is TGTGCCAGCAGTGAACCACGCGGGAGTAACTACAATGAGCAGTTCTTC.

A single count supports this clone. The rearrangement uses TRBV11-2 and TRBJ1-5; TRBD1 might be the D (5 bases). The V gene's germline CDR1 is SGHAT and CDR2 FQNNGV. This CDR3 is built from 16 residues. Trimming removed 4 bases from V and 0 bases from J, with 13 bases in between. The CDR3 region is CASSSGGFYSNQPQHF. DNA of the CDR3: TGTGCCAGCAGCTCCGGGGGATTCTATAGCAATCAGCCCCAGCATTTT.

The V call is TRBV24-1, the J call TRBJ2-3; D may be TRBD1 (5 bases). Germline-derived CDR1 and CDR2 are KGHDR and SFDVKD. Trimming removed 9 bases from V and 0 bases from J, with 9 bases in between. The CDR3 has 13 amino acids. The DNA of the CDR3 is TGTGCCACCGGACACCCAAGCACAGATACGCAGTATTTT. The encoded protein is CATGHPSTDTQYF.

The chain employs TRBV5-1 and TRBJ1-6, with D possibly matching TRBD1 (6 bases). From germline, CDR1 is SGHRS and CDR2 YFSETQ. This CDR3 is 14 amino acids long. V was pared by 4 bases and J by 10 bases, with 15 bases between. This CDR3 reads CASSPGTLGSPLHF. Written as DNA, the CDR3 is TGCGCCAGCAGCCCAGGGACATTGGGATCACCCCTCCACTTT.

The J gene is TRBJ2-1, the V gene TRBV6-6; the D gene is possibly TRBD2 (5 bases). V gave up 6 bases and J gave up 6 bases, with 15 bases separating them. The germline V gene has CDR1 MNHNY and CDR2 SVGAGI (reference sequence). This CDR3 is built from 14 residues. The chain's CDR3 is CASSLTDTSNEQFF. CDR3 nucleotides: TGTGCCAGCAGCCTTACCGATACTAGCAATGAGCAGTTCTTC.

The genes are TRBV7-6 and TRBJ1-1, with D possibly being TRBD1 (5 bases). CDR1 is SGHVS and CDR2 is FNYEAQ in the germline V gene. The CDR3 is made up of 16 amino acids. V lost 2 bases and J 0 bases, leaving 13 bases between the germline ends. CDR3 DNA: TGTGCCAGCAGCTTACCACCGAGGGGTGTGAACACTGAAGCTTTCTTT. Translation: CASSLPPRGVNTEAFF.

This CDR3 reads CASPAQLDTGELFF. In nucleotides, the CDR3 is TGTGCCAGCCCGGCGCAGCTAGACACCGGGGAGCTGTTTTTT. The chain is built from TRBV7-3 and TRBJ2-2; no clear D. V dropped 8 bases and J dropped 3 bases, with 13 bases sitting between them. Germline V gene lookup returns CDR1 SGHTA and CDR2 FQGTGA. The length of the CDR3 is 14 residues.

This chain links TRBV5-1 with TRBJ1-5; no definite D call. Germline lookup yields CDR1 SGHRS and CDR2 YFSETQ. There are 13 residues in the CDR3. V shed 3 bases and J shed 2 bases, with 6 bases lying between them. Written as DNA, the CDR3 is TGCGCCAGCAGCTCGGAGCGCAATCAGCCCCAGCATTTT. Its protein is CASSSERNQPQHF.

This chain uses TRBV11-2 with TRBJ1-1; D ambiguous. The germline gives CDR1 SGHAT, CDR2 FQNNGV. CDR3 length: 11 amino acids. V was trimmed by 6 bases and J by 4 bases, leaving 6 bases between them. Here the CDR3 reads CASREATEAFF. The CDR3 bases are TGTGCCAGCAGGGAGGCCACTGAAGCTTTCTTT. The variable domain in full, with the rest retrieved from reference TRBV11-2 and TRBJ1-1, is EAGVAQSPRYKIIEKRQSVAFWCNPISGHATLYWYQQILGQGPKLLIQFQNNGVVDDSQLPKDRFSAERLKGVDSTLKIQPAKLEDSAVYLCASREATEAFFGQGTRLTVV.

The chain joins TRBV6-5 to TRBJ2-7; 11 bases agree with TRBD1. V lost 6 bases and J lost 3; bases outside the gene matches: 4. Germline-derived CDR1 and CDR2 are MNHEY and SVGAGI. This CDR3 spans 14 amino acids. CDR3 amino acids: CASSYGTGGYEQYF. CDR3 coding DNA: TGTGCCAGCAGCTACGGGACAGGGGGCTACGAGCAGTACTTC.

Concerning this clone itself: An end of the junction does not agree with germline; a read error may underlie this. The J gene is TRBJ2-5, the V gene TRBV7-7; tentatively, D is TRBD2 (5 bases). This CDR3 contains 15 residues. Per germline, CDR1 SSHAT and CDR2 FNYEAQ (reference sequence). This CDR3 reads CASSLASGIQETQYF. CDR3 DNA sequence: TGTGCTAGCAGCTTAGCTTCCGGGATCCAAGAGACCCAGTACTTC.

CDR3 nucleotide sequence: TGTGCCAGCTCATCGGGGTTAGACTACGAGCAGTACTTC. It specifies CASSSGLDYEQYF. The rearrangement links TRBV18 to TRBJ2-7; D possibly corresponds to TRBD2 (5 bases). The germline V and J ends were trimmed by 5 bases and 3 bases, with 11 bases remaining between them. This CDR3 is built from 13 residues. Germline V gene sequence: CDR1 KGHSH, CDR2 LQKENI.